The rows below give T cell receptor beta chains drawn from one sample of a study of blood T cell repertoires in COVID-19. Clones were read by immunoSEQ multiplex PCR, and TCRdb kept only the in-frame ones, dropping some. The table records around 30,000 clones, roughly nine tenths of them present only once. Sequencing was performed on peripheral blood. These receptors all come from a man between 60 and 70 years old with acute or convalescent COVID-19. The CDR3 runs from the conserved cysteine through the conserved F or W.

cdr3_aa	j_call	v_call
CASSLDGRSSYNEQFF	TRBJ2-1	TRBV11-3
CASSRDSPYGYTF	TRBJ1-2	TRBV3-1/TRBV3-2
CASSMSGGAGYGYTF	TRBJ1-2	TRBV19
CASSYYPGLNTEAFF	TRBJ1-1	TRBV6-5
CASSPGGGSPLHF	TRBJ1-6	TRBV3-1/TRBV3-2
CASSLRTGETAYNEQFF	TRBJ2-1	TRBV5-6
CASSLSGGLTNEKLFF	TRBJ1-4	TRBV7-6
CASSFRTGGASKNIQYF	TRBJ2-4	TRBV10-1
CAISEETDYYGYTF	TRBJ1-2	TRBV10-3
CASSYDRGQNTEAFF	TRBJ1-1	TRBV6-5